This entry concerns a single T cell receptor beta chain. This sample is part of a study of blood T cell repertoires in COVID-19. Study details: Sources were T cells, B-cell-depleted T cells, or PBMCs; the material itself was cDNA or gDNA.

Germline CDR1 and CDR2: SGHRS and YFSETQ. The V gene end was trimmed by 0 bases and the J gene end by 7 bases; junction bases not matched to a gene: 11. The length of the CDR3 is 16 residues. Original processing notes: Reference gene primers were amplified, and this amplification served to estimate nucleated cell counts. Produced via immunoSEQ multiplex PCR; TCRdb's table is partial and in-frame only. That table is the source of V, J and clone size, and D and trimming were worked out from the DNA. This table has approximately 230,000 clones, roughly 82% appearing once. This clonotype was obtained from a woman older than 75 with active or convalescent COVID-19. The V and J genes are TRBV5-1 and TRBJ2-5; 8 bases fit TRBD1. The sequencing input was peripheral blood. DNA of the CDR3: TGCGCCAGCAGCTTGGGGACAGGGAGGTCTGGTGGGACCCAGTACTTC. Protein sequence: CASSLGTGRSGGTQYF. Full variable domain (rest looked up from reference TRBV5-1 and TRBJ2-5): KAGVTQTPRYLIKTRGQQVTLSCSPISGHRSVSWYQQTPGQGLQFLFEYFSETQRNKGNFPGRFSGRQFSNSRSEMNVSTLELGDSALYLCASSLGTGRSGGTQYFGPGTRLLVL.